The clone carrying this TCR beta chain was seen many times. The antigen is unknown. The sample comes from a study of response to subunit inactivated influenza vaccine. In germline, CDR1 is SGHRS, CDR2 YFSETQ. V was shortened by 7 bases and J by 1 base, with 12 bases between the two germline ends. This CDR3 comprises 13 residues. Study-wide results and caveats: Each seasonal flu vaccination may recruit only limited new T cells, authors suggested.

TCRdb re-derived calls from the RT-PCR reads in MiXCR, one entry per CDR3 protein. Among around 710,000 distinct CDR3 sequences listed, roughly 14% were seen once. The chain links TRBV5-1 to TRBJ2-7; no definite D call. Material: PBMCs from blood, obtained 14 to 15 days before vaccination. This TCR was recovered from a man between 45 and 60 years old who received an inactivated influenza vaccine. CDR3 residues: CASASAPSYEQYF. CDR3 DNA: TGCGCCAGCGCCTCGGCCCCGTCCTACGAGCAGTACTTC.